Shown below are 25 T cell receptor beta chains from a single sample sequenced in a study of T cells after yellow fever vaccination. TCRdb re-called the 5' RACE reads through MiXCR, storing one row per CDR3 protein. Here the sample spans about 350,000 distinct CDR3 sequences, about 4% being singletons. The material was PBMCs, obtained 5 days after the yellow fever booster vaccination. These receptors were collected from a man aged 18-30 years who received the YFV17D yellow fever vaccine.

The V and J genes are TRBV4-3 and TRBJ2-1, with 13 bases fitting TRBD2. Trimming at V came to 1 base and at J to 12 bases, leaving 9 bases not matched to a gene. This CDR3 contains 16 residues. From germline, CDR1 is LGHNA and CDR2 YSLEER. The CDR3 sequence is CASSQAPGLAGKGQFF. In DNA form, the CDR3 reads TGCGCCAGCAGCCAAGCGCCGGGACTAGCGGGGAAGGGGCAGTTCTTC.

In this sample, this clonotype turned up a few times. This chain joins TRBV18 and TRBJ1-2; 9 nucleotides agree with TRBD1. This CDR3 contains 14 residues. With V trimmed by 3 bases and J by 8 bases, 7 bases remained unmatched. Germline assignment: CDR1 KGHSH and CDR2 LQKENI. The CDR3 here is CASSPGQGTWGYTF. The DNA of the CDR3 is TGTGCCAGCTCACCGGGACAGGGAACTTGGGGCTACACCTTC.

This clonotype was observed a handful of times. CDR3: CASSLPGVRQAFF. As DNA, the CDR3 is TGTGCCAGCAGCTTACCAGGGGTGCGGCAAGCTTTCTTT. This chain connects TRBV7-9 to TRBJ1-1, with D maybe TRBD1 (6 bases). V shed 2 bases and J shed 9 bases, with 13 bases lying between them. The CDR3 is 13 amino acids. CDR1 SEHNR and CDR2 FQNEAQ come from the germline V gene (reference sequence).

V usage is TRBV7-6 and J usage is TRBJ2-6; no clear D. The CDR3 length is 13 residues. Trimming cost V 0 bases and J 15 bases, with 12 bases left between them. The germline gives CDR1 SGHVS, CDR2 FNYEAQ. CDR3 nucleotide sequence: TGTGCCAGCAGCTTAGCACAACCCCCTAACCTGACTTTC. Protein sequence: CASSLAQPPNLTF. The full variable domain, its missing parts supplied by reference TRBV7-6 and TRBJ2-6, is GAGVSQSPRYKVTKRGQDVALRCDPISGHVSLYWYRQALGQGPEFLTYFNYEAQQDKSGLPNDRFSAERPEGSISTLTIQRTEQRDSAMYRCASSLAQPPNLTFGAGSRLTVL.

This clonotype showed up just a few times. The V and J genes are TRBV7-9 and TRBJ1-6; 10 positions match TRBD1. The germline CDR1 and CDR2 sequences are SEHNR and FQNEAQ (reference sequence). Losses at the gene ends were 1 base for V and 7 bases for J; bases not matched to a gene: 4. The CDR3 runs to 16 residues. The CDR3 is CASSLETGGRNSPLHF. The CDR3 nucleotides are TGTGCCAGCAGCTTAGAGACAGGGGGCAGGAATTCACCCCTCCACTTT.

This chain connects TRBV15 to TRBJ1-1, with TRBD1 matching 8 bases. After removal of 4 bases from V and 0 bases from J, the junction contained 13 bases not matched to a gene. In germline, CDR1 is LNHNV, CDR2 YYDKDF (reference sequence). CDR3 length equals 18 residues. The CDR3, as DNA: TGTGCCACCAGCACGTCGGACAGGGCTGGGAGTATGAACACTGAAGCTTTCTTT. Its protein is CATSTSDRAGSMNTEAFF.

This chain uses TRBV7-3 with TRBJ2-1; 8 bases line up with TRBD2. Germline V lookup: CDR1 SGHTA, CDR2 FQGTGA. Germline trimming cut 0 bases from V and 3 bases from J; bases unmatched to any gene: 1. The CDR3 runs to 15 residues. The CDR3 here is CASSLTAGGYNEQFF. The CDR3 nucleotides are TGTGCCAGCAGCTTAACGGCGGGGGGCTACAATGAGCAGTTCTTC. The full variable domain, in which reference TRBV7-3 and TRBJ2-1 provide the parts outside the CDR3, is GAGVSQTPSNKVTEKGKYVELRCDPISGHTALYWYRQSLGQGPEFLIYFQGTGAADDSGLPNDRFFAVRPEGSVSTLKIQRTERGDSAVYLCASSLTAGGYNEQFFGPGTRLTVL.

The rearrangement uses TRBV15 and TRBJ1-6; D unclear. V lost 4 bases, J lost 10 bases, and 8 bases lay in between. This CDR3 comprises 12 residues. Germline loops: CDR1 LNHNV, CDR2 YYDKDF (reference sequence). CDR3 coding DNA: TGTGCCACCAGCAACCCTAGGTCACCCCTCCACTTT. Encoded protein: CATSNPRSPLHF. The whole variable domain, remainder taken from reference TRBV15 and TRBJ1-6, is DAMVIQNPRYQVTQFGKPVTLSCSQTLNHNVMYWYQQKSSQAPKLLFHYYDKDFNNEADTPDNFQSRRPNTSFCFLDIRSPGLGDTAMYLCATSNPRSPLHFGNGTRLTVT.

In its sample, this clonotype was seen a few times. The V gene is TRBV2, the J gene TRBJ2-6, with D unresolved. Germline CDR1 reads SNHLY; CDR2 reads FYNNEI. The CDR3 runs 18 residues. V was cut by 6 bases and J by 0 bases, with 18 bases left in between. CDR3 coding DNA: TGTGCCAGCAGCCCCGGGCCACCAAGGGCCTCTGGGGCCAACGTCCTGACTTTC. Protein sequence: CASSPGPPRASGANVLTF.

There are many counts of this clonotype. This chain joins TRBV11-2 and TRBJ2-4, with D hard to call. Trimming left V 1 base short and J 4 bases short, with 8 bases between. Per germline, CDR1 SGHAT and CDR2 FQNNGV. The CDR3 totals 14 residues. The DNA for the CDR3 is TGTGCCAGCAGCTTAGGGGCTCCAAAAAACATTCAGTACTTC. It is translated as CASSLGAPKNIQYF. The full variable domain, in which reference TRBV11-2 and TRBJ2-4 provide the parts outside the CDR3, is EAGVAQSPRYKIIEKRQSVAFWCNPISGHATLYWYQQILGQGPKLLIQFQNNGVVDDSQLPKDRFSAERLKGVDSTLKIQPAKLEDSAVYLCASSLGAPKNIQYFGAGTRLSVL.

This clonotype has at least ten counts. A single base separates this from a much larger clone, so it may be a read error. The V and J genes are TRBV5-1 and TRBJ2-3; no reliable D call. Trimming removed 5 bases from V and 0 bases from J, with 7 bases in between. The CDR3 sequence is 13 residues long. Germline CDR1 reads SGHRS; CDR2 reads YFSETQ. The chain's CDR3 is CASRTDSTDTQYF. Written as DNA, the CDR3 is TGCGCCAGCAGGACGGACAGCACAGATACGCAGTATTTT.

This clonotype was observed many times. The rearrangement joins TRBV10-3 to TRBJ2-7; 7 bases are a match to TRBD2. CDR1 is ENHRY, CDR2 SYGVKD, per germline. J was trimmed by 0 bases and V by 0 bases; bases with no gene match: 5. The CDR3 is 16 amino acids. CDR3 residues: CAISESPGTISYEQYF. CDR3 DNA sequence: TGTGCCATCAGTGAGTCGCCCGGGACTATCTCCTACGAGCAGTACTTC.

The V call is TRBV7-9, the J call TRBJ2-7; the D gene could be TRBD1 or TRBD2 (5 bases each). From germline, CDR1 is SEHNR and CDR2 FQNEAQ (reference sequence). V was clipped by 6 bases and J by 2 bases, with 14 bases between them. There are 14 residues in the CDR3. The CDR3 DNA sequence: TGTGCCAGCAGTTTCCGGGACGATCCCTACGAGCAGTACTTC. It encodes CASSFRDDPYEQYF.

This clonotype was detected many times. The chain employs TRBV5-1 and TRBJ2-1; TRBD2 might be the D (6 bases). Per germline, CDR1 SGHRS and CDR2 YFSETQ. The ends were cut back, 5 bases at V and 2 bases at J, with 14 bases in the middle. This CDR3 comprises 15 residues. The CDR3 DNA reads TGCGCCAGCAGACTGGCGGGGTGGACCTACAATGAGCAGTTCTTC. Protein sequence: CASRLAGWTYNEQFF.

In its sample, this clonotype was seen many times. This rearrangement joins TRBV5-1 to TRBJ2-2, with 8 nucleotides matching TRBD1. The CDR3 spans 15 residues. With 2 bases clipped from V and 5 bases from J, the junction kept 5 bases outside the gene matches. Germline loops: CDR1 SGHRS, CDR2 YFSETQ. Here the CDR3 reads CASSLGQGVTGELFF. The CDR3 region has the DNA TGCGCCAGCAGCTTAGGACAGGGTGTAACCGGGGAGCTGTTTTTT.

This clonotype was counted between two and nine times. The chain couples TRBV7-9 to TRBJ2-7; 9 bases are a match to TRBD1. The CDR3 length is 15 residues. Germline trimming cut 1 base from V and 4 bases from J; bases unmatched to any gene: 5. Germline V CDR1 and CDR2: SEHNR, FQNEAQ (reference sequence). The CDR3 loop reads CASSLGGQGTYEQYF. The CDR3 nucleotides are TGTGCCAGCAGCTTAGGCGGACAGGGGACGTACGAGCAGTACTTC.

This clonotype was observed a few times. The rearrangement joins TRBV12-3 or TRBV12-4 to TRBJ2-1; the D gene is possibly TRBD1 (7 bases). The ends were cut back, 3 bases at V and 4 bases at J, with 16 bases in the middle. This CDR3 region has 16 residues. CDR3 loop: CASSFPGGRGYNEQFF. The CDR3 DNA is TGTGCCAGCAGTTTTCCAGGGGGGCGCGGGTACAATGAGCAGTTCTTC.

The J gene is TRBJ2-7, the V gene TRBV4-1; 9 bases agree with TRBD1. This CDR3 has 16 residues. The J segment lost 1 base and the V segment lost 3 bases, leaving 7 bases of the junction unmatched. Germline V lookup: CDR1 MGHRA, CDR2 YSYEKL. In DNA form, the CDR3 reads TGCGCCAGCAGCCAGTACACAGGGGGCGCTTCCTACGAGCAGTACTTC. Translating it yields CASSQYTGGASYEQYF.

The rearrangement uses TRBV29-1 and TRBJ1-4, with D possibly matching TRBD1 (6 bases). Germline CDR1 and CDR2: SQVTM and ANQGSEA. The CDR3 is made up of 14 amino acids. Deletions cut 1 base from V and 3 bases from J, with 9 bases between. CDR3 loop: CSVEGGLANEKLFF. In DNA form, the CDR3 reads TGCAGCGTTGAAGGGGGGCTAGCTAATGAAAAACTGTTTTTT.

This chain links TRBV7-7 with TRBJ2-5; D not certain. Germline lookup yields CDR1 SSHAT and CDR2 FNYEAQ (reference sequence). This CDR3 spans 13 amino acids. Trimming took 4 bases from V and 5 from J, leaving 11 bases between them. CDR3 sequence: CASSSTPKETQYF. CDR3 DNA sequence: TGTGCCAGCAGCTCCACTCCCAAGGAGACCCAGTACTTC.

This clonotype was counted between two and nine times. This sequence joins TRBV27 and TRBJ2-6; D unclear. This CDR3 has 17 residues. Trimming left V 4 bases short and J 0 bases short, with 13 bases between. CDR1 is MNHEY and CDR2 is SMNVEV in the germline V gene (reference sequence). Here the CDR3 DNA reads TGTGCCAGCAGTTCGGACCCCCGCCGCTCTGGGGCCAACGTCCTGACTTTC. Translation: CASSSDPRRSGANVLTF.

V usage is TRBV7-9 and J usage is TRBJ1-5; D might be TRBD1 (5 bases). V was shortened by 4 bases and J by 4 bases, with 11 bases between the two germline ends. This CDR3 is 14 amino acids long. Germline V gene data show CDR1 as SEHNR and CDR2 as FQNEAQ (reference sequence). The CDR3 coding sequence is TGTGCCAGCAGCTCCCAGGGAGTGAATCAGCCCCAGCATTTT. Its protein product is CASSSQGVNQPQHF.

As DNA, the CDR3 is TGTGCCAGCAGCGCGAGGGACAGGGGATATTTCCCTAGCACTGAAGCTTTCTTT. Residues: CASSARDRGYFPSTEAFF. The V gene is TRBV9, the J gene TRBJ1-1; 10 nucleotides align to TRBD1. The germline V gene encodes CDR1 SGDLS and CDR2 YYNGEE. The CDR3 spans 18 residues. J lost 4 bases, V lost 3 bases, and 15 bases had no gene match.

The V gene is TRBV4-2, the J gene TRBJ1-6; D not resolved. This CDR3 is 15 amino acids long. Germline V gene lookup returns CDR1 LGHNA and CDR2 YNFKEQ. Trimming left V 1 base short and J 8 bases short, with 12 bases between. CDR3 sequence (DNA): TGTGCCAGCAGCCAAGGGACCCACGGGGATTCACCCCTCCACTTT. Amino acid sequence: CASSQGTHGDSPLHF.

This clonotype turned up a few times. The chain uses TRBV29-1 and TRBJ1-1; 7 bases match TRBD1. The CDR3 spans 12 residues. V dropped 6 bases and J dropped 7; count of bases not matched to a gene: 8. Germline CDR1 is SQVTM and CDR2 is ANQGSEA. The CDR3 spells CSVSRDSDEAFF. The CDR3 DNA sequence: TGCAGCGTCTCTCGGGACAGCGATGAAGCTTTCTTT.